Below, one TCR beta chain is given with its context. The antigen is not known. Sequencing was performed with immunoSEQ multiplex PCR; in TCRdb, only in-frame clones are kept and a portion is missing. Among 200,000 to 250,000 clones, more than 75% were seen once, and the ten largest hold approximately 11%. The entry originates in a study of Ad26.COV2.S vaccination and SARS-CoV-2 variants. Looking at the study overall: Recipients of Ad26.COV2.S got it intramuscularly, once or twice 56 days apart.

The V and J ends lost 6 bases and 12 bases respectively, with 15 bases between them. There are 12 residues in the CDR3. Germline CDR1 reads SGHAT; CDR2 reads FQNNGV. Treatment in this sample: 15 to 20 received Ad26.COV2.S at low or high dose, single or two shots; roughly 5 received placebo; per-sample allocation not given. Day 63 following the first vaccine or placebo injection was when the samples were taken. Study-wide results and limits: Similar non-spike TCR breadth was seen in vaccine and placebo recipients.

The J gene is TRBJ2-1, the V gene TRBV11-2, with D uncertain. This TCR derives from a person aged 18-60 years who received the Ad26.COV2.S COVID-19 vaccine or a placebo. The sample in question was peripheral blood, obtained in a trial of Ad26.COV2.S vaccine versus placebo. CDR3 sequence (DNA): TGTGCCAGCAGTTCAGCTAGGAACGGGCAGTTCTTC. Its protein product is CASSSARNGQFF.